This TCR beta chain was sequenced for a study of T cell changes during pregnancy in multiple sclerosis. TCRdb's table, derived via immunoSEQ multiplex PCR, lists solely in-frame clones and lacks some. The sample lists approximately 70,000 clones, 90% to 95% seen once, with about 1.2% in the top ten. Source: peripheral blood, taken in the third trimester of pregnancy. This sequence originates from a female donor with multiple sclerosis, enrolled in a pregnancy study.

The CDR3 nucleotides are TGCAGCGTTGGGGAGGGGGGGAGGAGCGGCGAGCAGTACTTC. Its protein product is CSVGEGGRSGEQYF. The chain carries TRBV29-1 and TRBJ2-7; tentatively, D is TRBD2 (7 bases). V lost 4 bases to trimming and J lost 6 bases, with 19 bases between them. The V gene's germline CDR1 is SQVTM and CDR2 ANQGSEA. This CDR3 is 14 amino acids long.